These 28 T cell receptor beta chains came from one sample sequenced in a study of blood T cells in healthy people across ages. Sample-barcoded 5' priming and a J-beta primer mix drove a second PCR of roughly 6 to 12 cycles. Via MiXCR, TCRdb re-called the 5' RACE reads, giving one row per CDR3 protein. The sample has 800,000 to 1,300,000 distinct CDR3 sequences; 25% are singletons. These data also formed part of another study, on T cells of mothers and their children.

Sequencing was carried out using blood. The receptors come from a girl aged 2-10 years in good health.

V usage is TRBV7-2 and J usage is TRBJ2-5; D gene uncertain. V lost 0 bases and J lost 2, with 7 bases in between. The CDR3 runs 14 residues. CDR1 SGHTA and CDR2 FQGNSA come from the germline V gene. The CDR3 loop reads CASSLALLQETQYF. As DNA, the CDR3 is TGTGCCAGCAGCTTAGCGCTCCTACAAGAGACCCAGTACTTC.

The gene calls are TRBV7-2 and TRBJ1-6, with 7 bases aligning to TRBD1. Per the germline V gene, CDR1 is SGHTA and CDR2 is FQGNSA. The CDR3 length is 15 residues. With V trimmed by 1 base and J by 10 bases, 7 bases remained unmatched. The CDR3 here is CASSLEDRRGSPLHF. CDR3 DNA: TGTGCCAGCAGCTTAGAGGACAGGCGAGGATCACCCCTCCACTTT.

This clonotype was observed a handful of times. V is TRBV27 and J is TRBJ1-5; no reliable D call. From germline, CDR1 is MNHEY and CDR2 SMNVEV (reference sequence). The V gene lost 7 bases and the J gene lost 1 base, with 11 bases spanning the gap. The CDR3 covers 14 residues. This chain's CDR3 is CASKSGGSNQPQHF. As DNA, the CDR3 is TGTGCCAGCAAATCGGGCGGGAGCAATCAGCCCCAGCATTTT.

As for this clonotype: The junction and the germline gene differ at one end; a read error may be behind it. CDR3 bases: TGTGCCGGCAGCAAGACAATGGGGAACACCGGGGAGCTGTTTTTT. It translates to CAGSKTMGNTGELFF. The chain carries TRBV7-3 and TRBJ2-2; no clear D. CDR1 is SGHTA, CDR2 FQGTGA, per germline. This CDR3 is 15 amino acids long.

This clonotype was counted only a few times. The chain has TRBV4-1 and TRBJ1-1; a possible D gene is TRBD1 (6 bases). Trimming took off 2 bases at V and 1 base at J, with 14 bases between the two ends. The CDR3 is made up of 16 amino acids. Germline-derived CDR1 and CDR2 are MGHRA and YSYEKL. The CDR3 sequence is CASSQSLQGWNTEAFF. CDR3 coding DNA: TGCGCCAGCAGCCAAAGCCTACAGGGTTGGAACACTGAAGCTTTCTTT.

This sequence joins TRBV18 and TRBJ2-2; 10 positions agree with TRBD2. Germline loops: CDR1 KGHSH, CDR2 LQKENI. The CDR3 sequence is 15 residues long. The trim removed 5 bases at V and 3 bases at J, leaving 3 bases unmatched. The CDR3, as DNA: TGTGCCAGCTCAGGACTAGCGGAATACACCGGGGAGCTGTTTTTT. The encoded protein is CASSGLAEYTGELFF.

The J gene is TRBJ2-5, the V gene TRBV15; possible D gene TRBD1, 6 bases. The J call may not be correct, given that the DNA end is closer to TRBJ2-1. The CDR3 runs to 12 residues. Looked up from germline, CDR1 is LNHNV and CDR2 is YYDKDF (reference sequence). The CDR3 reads CATSRGGPEQFF. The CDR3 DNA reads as TGTGCCACCAGCAGAGGGGGGCCTGAGCAGTTCTTC.

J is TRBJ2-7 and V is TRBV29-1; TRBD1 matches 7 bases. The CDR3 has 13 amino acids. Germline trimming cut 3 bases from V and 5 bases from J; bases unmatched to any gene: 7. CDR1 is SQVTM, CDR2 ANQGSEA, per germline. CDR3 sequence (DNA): TGCAGCGTTGACAGGGGGAGTTGGAACGAGCAGTACTTC. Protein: CSVDRGSWNEQYF.

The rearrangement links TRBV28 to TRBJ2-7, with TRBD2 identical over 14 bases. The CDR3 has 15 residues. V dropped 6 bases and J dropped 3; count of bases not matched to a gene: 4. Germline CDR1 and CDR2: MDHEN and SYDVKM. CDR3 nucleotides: TGTGCCAGCAGCGGGACTAGCGGGGGTGGCTACGAGCAGTACTTC. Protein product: CASSGTSGGGYEQYF.

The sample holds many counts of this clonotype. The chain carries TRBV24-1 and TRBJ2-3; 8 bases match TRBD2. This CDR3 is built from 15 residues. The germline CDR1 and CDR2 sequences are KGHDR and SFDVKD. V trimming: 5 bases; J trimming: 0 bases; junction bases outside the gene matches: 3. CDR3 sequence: CATSVLAGSTDTQYF. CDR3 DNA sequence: TGTGCCACCAGTGTCCTAGCGGGCAGCACAGATACGCAGTATTTT.

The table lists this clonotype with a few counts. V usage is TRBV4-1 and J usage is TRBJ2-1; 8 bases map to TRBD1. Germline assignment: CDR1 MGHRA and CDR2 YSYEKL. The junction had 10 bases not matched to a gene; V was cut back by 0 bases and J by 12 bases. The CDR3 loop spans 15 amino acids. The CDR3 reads CASSQDRTGRKVQFF. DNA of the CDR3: TGCGCCAGCAGCCAAGATAGGACAGGGCGCAAGGTGCAGTTCTTC.

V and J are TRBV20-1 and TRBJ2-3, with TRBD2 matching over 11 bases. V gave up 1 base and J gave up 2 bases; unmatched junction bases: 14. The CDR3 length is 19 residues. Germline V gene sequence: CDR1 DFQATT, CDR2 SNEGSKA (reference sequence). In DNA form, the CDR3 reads TGCAGTGCTAGAGTTTGGGATAGTTATAGCGGGAGGGCCACAGATACGCAGTATTTT. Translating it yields CSARVWDSYSGRATDTQYF.

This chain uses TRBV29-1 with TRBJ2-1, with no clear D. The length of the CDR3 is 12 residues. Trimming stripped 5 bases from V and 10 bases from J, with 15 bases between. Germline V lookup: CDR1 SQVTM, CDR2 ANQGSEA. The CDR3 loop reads CSVNGIGREQFF. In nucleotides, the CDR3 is TGCAGCGTTAATGGGATCGGAAGAGAGCAGTTCTTC.

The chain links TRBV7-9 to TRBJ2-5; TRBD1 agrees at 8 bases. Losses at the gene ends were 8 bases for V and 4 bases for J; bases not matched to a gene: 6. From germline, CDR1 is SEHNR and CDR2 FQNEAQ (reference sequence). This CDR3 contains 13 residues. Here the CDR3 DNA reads TGTGCCAGCGGCCGCGACAGGGGAGAGACCCAGTACTTC. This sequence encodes CASGRDRGETQYF.

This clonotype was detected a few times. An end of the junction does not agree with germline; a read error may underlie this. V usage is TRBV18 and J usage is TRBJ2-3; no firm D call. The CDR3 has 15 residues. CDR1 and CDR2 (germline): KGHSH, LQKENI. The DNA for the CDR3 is TGCGCCAGCTCACCCCCCATGGGGAAGGTCGATACGCAGTATTTT. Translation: CASSPPMGKVDTQYF.

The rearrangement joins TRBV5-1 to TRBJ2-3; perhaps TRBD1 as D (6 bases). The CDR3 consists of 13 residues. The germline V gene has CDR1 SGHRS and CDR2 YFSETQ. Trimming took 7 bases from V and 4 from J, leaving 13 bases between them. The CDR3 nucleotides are TGCGCCAGCGGAAGGGACATCGCAGATACGCAGTATTTT. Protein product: CASGRDIADTQYF.

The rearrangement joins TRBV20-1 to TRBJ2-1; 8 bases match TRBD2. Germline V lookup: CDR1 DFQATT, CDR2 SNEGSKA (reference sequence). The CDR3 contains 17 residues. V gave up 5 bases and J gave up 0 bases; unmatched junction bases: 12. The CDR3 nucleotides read TGCAGTGCTCGCCCAACAAGGCGGGGGGTCTCCTACAATGAGCAGTTCTTC. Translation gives CSARPTRRGVSYNEQFF.

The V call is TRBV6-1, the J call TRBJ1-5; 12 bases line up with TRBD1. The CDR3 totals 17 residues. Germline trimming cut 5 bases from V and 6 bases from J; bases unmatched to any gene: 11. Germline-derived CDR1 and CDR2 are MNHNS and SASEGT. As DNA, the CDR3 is TGTGCCAGCAGTACGGGGACAGGGGGCGCGTACCCTCAGCCCCAGCATTTT. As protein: CASSTGTGGAYPQPQHF.

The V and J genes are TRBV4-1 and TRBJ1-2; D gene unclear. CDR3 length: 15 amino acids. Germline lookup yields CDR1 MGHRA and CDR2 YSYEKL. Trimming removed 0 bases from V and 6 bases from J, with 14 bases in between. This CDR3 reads CASSQDLSRPDGYTF. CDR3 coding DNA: TGCGCCAGCAGCCAAGACCTATCACGGCCCGATGGCTACACCTTC.

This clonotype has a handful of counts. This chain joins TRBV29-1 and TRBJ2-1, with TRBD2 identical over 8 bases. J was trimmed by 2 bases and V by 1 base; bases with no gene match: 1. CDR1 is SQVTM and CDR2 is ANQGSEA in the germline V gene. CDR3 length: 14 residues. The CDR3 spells CSVEGGGPYNEQFF. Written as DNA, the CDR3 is TGCAGCGTTGAAGGCGGGGGGCCCTACAATGAGCAGTTCTTC.

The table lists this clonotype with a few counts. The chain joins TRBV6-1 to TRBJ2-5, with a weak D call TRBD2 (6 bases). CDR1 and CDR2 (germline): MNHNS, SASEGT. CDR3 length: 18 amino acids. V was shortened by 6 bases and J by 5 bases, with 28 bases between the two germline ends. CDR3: CASSGADRVAGWLETQYF. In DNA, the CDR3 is TGTGCCAGCAGCGGGGCGGACCGGGTGGCGGGGTGGTTGGAGACCCAGTACTTC.

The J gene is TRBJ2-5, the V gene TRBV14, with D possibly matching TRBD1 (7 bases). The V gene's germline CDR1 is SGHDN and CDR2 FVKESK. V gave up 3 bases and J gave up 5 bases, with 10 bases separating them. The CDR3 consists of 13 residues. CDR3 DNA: TGTGCCAGCAGCCATGCAGGGGGGGAGACCCAGTACTTC. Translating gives CASSHAGGETQYF.

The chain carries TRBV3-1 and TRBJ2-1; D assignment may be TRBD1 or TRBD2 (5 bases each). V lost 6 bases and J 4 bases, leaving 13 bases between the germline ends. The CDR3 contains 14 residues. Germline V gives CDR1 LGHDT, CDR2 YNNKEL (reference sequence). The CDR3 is CASRLPGRYNEQFF. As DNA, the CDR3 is TGTGCCAGCAGACTGCCGGGACGGTACAATGAGCAGTTCTTC.

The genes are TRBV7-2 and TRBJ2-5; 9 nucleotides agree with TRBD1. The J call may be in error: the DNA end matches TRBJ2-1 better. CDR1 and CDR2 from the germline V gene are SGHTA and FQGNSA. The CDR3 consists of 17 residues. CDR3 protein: CASSLANGDRAIVKQFF. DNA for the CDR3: TGTGCCAGCAGCTTGGCCAATGGGGACAGGGCTATAGTCAAGCAGTTCTTC.

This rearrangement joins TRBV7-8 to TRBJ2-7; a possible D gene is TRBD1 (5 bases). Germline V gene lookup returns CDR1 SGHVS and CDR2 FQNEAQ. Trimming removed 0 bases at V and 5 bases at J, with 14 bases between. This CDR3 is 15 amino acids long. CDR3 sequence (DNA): TGTGCCAGCAGCTTAGCTCTACAGGTATCCCACGAGCAGTACTTC. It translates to CASSLALQVSHEQYF.

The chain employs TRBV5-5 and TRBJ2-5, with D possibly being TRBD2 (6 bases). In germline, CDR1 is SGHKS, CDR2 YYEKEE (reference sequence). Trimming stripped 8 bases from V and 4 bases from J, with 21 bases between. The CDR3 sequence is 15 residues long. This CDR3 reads CASGGSVISRETQYF. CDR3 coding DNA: TGTGCCAGTGGAGGGTCGGTTATTTCCCGAGAGACCCAGTACTTC.

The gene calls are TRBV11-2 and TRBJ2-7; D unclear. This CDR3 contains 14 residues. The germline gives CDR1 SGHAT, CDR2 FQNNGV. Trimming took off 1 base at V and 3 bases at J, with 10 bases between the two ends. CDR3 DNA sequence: TGTGCCAGCAGCTTAGGATCTTGGGTCTACGAGCAGTACTTC. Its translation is CASSLGSWVYEQYF. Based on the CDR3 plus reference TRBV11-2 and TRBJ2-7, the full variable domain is EAGVAQSPRYKIIEKRQSVAFWCNPISGHATLYWYQQILGQGPKLLIQFQNNGVVDDSQLPKDRFSAERLKGVDSTLKIQPAKLEDSAVYLCASSLGSWVYEQYFGPGTRLTVT.

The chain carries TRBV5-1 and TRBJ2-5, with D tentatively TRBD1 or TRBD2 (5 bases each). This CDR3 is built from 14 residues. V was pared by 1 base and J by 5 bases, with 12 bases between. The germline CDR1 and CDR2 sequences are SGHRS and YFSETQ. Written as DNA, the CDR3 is TGCGCCAGCAGCTTGCCCGGGGCCGGGGAGACCCAGTACTTC. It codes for CASSLPGAGETQYF.